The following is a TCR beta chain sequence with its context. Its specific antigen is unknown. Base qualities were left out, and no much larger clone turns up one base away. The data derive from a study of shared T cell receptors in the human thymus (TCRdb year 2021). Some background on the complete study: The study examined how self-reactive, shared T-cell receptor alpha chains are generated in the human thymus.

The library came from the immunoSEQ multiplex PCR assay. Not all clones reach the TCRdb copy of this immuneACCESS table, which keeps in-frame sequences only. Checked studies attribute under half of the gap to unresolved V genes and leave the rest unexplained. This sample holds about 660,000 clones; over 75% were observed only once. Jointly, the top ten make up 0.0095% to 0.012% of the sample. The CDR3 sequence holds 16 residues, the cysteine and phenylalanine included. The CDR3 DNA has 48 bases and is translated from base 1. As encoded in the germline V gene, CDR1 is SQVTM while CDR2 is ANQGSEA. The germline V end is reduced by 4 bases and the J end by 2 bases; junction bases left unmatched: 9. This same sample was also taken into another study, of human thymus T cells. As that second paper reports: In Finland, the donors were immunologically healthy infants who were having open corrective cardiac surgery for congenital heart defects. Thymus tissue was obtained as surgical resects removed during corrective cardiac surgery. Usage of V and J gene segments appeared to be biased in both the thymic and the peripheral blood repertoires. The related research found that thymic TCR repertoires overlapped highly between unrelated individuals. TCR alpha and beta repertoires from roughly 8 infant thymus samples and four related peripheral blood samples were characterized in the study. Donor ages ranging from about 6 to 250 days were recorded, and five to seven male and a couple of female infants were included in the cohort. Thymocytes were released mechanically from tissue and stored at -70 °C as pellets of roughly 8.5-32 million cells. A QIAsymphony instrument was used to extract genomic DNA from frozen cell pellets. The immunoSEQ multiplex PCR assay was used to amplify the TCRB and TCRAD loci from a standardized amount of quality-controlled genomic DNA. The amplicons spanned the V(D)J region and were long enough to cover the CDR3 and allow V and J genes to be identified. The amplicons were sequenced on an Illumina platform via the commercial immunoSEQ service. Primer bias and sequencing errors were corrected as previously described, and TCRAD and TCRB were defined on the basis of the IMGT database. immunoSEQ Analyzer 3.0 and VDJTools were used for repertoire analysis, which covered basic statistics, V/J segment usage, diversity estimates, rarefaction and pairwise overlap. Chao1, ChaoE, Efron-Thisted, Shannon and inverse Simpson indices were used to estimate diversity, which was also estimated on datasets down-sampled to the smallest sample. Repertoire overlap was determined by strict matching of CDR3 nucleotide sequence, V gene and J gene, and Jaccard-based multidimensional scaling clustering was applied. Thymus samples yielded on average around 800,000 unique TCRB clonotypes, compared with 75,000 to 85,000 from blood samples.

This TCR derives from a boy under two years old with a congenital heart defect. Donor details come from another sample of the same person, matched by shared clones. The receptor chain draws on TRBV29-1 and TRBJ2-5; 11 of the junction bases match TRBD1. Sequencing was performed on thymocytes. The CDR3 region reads CSVAGTGGSEQETQYF. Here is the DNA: TGCAGCGTTGCCGGGACAGGGGGTTCGGAGCAAGAGACCCAGTACTTC.